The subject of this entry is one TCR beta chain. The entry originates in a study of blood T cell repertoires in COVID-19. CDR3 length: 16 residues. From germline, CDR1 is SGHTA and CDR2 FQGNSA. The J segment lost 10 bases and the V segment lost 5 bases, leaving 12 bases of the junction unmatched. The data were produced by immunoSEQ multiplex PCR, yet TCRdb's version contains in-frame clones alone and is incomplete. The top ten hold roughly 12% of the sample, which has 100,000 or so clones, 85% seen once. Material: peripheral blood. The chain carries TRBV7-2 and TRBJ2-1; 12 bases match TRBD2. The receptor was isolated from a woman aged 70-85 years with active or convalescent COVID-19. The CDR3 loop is CASSVQGLAGALEQFF. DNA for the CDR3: TGTGCCAGCAGCGTTCAGGGACTAGCGGGCGCCCTAGAGCAGTTCTTC.